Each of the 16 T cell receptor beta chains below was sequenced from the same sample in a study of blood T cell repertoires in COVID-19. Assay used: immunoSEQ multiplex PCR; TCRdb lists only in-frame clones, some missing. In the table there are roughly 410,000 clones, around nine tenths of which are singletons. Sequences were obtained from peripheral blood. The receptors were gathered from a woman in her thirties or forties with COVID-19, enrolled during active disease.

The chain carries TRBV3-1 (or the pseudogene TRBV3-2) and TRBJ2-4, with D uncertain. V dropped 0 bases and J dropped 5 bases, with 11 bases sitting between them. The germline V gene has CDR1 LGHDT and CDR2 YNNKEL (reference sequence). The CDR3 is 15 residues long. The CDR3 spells CASSQDMGMENIQYF. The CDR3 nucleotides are TGTGCCAGCAGCCAAGATATGGGCATGGAAAACATTCAGTACTTC.

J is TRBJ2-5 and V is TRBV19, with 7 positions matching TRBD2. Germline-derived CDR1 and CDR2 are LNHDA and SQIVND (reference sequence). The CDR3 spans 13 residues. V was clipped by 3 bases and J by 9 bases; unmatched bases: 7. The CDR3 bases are TGTGCCAGTAGTATTGGAGCGGGGTTAGCCCAGTACTTC. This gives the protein CASSIGAGLAQYF.

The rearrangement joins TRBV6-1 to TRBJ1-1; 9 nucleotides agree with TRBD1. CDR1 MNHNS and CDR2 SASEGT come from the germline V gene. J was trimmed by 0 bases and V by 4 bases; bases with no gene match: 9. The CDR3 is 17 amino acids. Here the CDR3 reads CASSAGQGRNMNTEAFF. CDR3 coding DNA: TGTGCCAGCAGTGCCGGACAGGGGAGAAACATGAACACTGAAGCTTTCTTT.

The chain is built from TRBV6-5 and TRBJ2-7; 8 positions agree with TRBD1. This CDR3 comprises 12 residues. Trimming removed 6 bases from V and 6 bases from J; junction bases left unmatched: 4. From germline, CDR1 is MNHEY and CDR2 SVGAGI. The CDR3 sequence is CASRTTGGEQYF. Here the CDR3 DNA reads TGTGCCAGCAGGACCACAGGGGGCGAGCAGTACTTC.

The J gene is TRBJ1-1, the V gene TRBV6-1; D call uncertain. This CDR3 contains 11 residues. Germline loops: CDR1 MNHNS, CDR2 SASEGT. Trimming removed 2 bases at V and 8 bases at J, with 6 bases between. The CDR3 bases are TGTGCCAGCAGTGAATTCGGGGAAGCTTTCTTT. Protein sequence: CASSEFGEAFF.

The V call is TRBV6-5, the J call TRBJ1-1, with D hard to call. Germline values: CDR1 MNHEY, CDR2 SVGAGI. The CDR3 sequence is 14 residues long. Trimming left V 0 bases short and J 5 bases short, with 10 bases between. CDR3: CASSYSFQTTEAFF. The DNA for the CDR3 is TGTGCCAGCAGTTACTCGTTCCAAACTACTGAAGCTTTCTTT.

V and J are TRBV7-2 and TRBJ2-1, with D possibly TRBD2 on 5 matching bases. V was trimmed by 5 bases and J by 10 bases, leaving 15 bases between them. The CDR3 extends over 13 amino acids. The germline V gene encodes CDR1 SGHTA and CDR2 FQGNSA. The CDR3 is CASSVTTIREQFF. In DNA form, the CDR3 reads TGTGCCAGCAGCGTGACTACGATCAGGGAGCAGTTCTTC.

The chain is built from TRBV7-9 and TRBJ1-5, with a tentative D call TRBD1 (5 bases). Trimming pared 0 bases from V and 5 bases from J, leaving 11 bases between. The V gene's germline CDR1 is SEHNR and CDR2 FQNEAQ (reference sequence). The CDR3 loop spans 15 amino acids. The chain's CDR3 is CASSLARAGHQPQHF. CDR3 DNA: TGTGCCAGCAGCTTAGCTAGAGCAGGGCATCAGCCCCAGCATTTT. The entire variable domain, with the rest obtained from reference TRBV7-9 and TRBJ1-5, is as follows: DTGVSQNPRHKITKRGQNVTFRCDPISEHNRLYWYRQTLGQGPEFLTYFQNEAQLEKSRLLSDRFSAERPKGSFSTLEIQRTEQGDSAMYLCASSLARAGHQPQHFGDGTRLSIL.

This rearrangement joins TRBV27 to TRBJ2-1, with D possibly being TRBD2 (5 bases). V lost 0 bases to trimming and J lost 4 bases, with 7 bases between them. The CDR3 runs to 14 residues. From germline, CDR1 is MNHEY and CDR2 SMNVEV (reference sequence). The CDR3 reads CASSLSGLYNEQFF. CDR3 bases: TGTGCCAGCAGTTTATCCGGACTGTACAATGAGCAGTTCTTC.

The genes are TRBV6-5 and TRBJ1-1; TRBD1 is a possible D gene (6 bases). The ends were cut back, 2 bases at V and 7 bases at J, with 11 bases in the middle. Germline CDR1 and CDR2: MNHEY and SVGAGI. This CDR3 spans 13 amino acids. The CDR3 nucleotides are TGTGCCAGCAGTTACACGGGGGGCGGTGAAGCTTTCTTT. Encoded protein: CASSYTGGGEAFF.

The CDR3 DNA follows: TGTGCCAGCAGGAGCGGGACTAGGAGTCAAGAGACCCAGTACTTC. Protein sequence: CASRSGTRSQETQYF. The chain employs TRBV27 and TRBJ2-5; 8 positions match TRBD2. CDR1 and CDR2 from the germline V gene are MNHEY and SMNVEV (reference sequence). The V gene end was trimmed by 6 bases and the J gene end by 2 bases; junction bases not matched to a gene: 8. This CDR3 has 15 residues.

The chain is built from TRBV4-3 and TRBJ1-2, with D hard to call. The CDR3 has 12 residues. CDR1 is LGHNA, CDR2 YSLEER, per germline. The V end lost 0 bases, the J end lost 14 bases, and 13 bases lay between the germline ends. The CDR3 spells CASSQEGGRRTF. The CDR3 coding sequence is TGCGCCAGCAGCCAAGAAGGAGGCAGGCGGACCTTC.

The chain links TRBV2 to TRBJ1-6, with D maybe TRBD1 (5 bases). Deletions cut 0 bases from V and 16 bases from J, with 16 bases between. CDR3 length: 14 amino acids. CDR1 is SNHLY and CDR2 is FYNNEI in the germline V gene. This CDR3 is CASSEALRRGSLHF. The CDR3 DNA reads TGTGCCAGCAGTGAAGCGCTTCGAAGGGGATCACTCCACTTT.

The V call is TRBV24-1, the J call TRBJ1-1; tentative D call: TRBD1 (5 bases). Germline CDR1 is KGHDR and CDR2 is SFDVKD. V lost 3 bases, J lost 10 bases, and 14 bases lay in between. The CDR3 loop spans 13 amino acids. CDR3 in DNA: TGTGCCACCAGTGATACGCTTGGGACTCGAGCTTTCTTT. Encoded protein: CATSDTLGTRAFF.

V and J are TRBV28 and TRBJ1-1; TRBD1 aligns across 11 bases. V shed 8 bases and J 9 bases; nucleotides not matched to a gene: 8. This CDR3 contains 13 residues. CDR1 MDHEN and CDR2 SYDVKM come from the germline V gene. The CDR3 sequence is CASGQGASEKAFF. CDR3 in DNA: TGTGCCAGCGGACAGGGGGCAAGCGAGAAAGCTTTCTTT.

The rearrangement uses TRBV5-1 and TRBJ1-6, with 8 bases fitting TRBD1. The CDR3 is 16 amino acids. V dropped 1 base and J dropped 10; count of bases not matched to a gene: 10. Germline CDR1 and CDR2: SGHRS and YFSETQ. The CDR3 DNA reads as TGCGCCAGCAGCTTGTTGGGGGGGACAGGAGAATCACCCCTCCACTTT. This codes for CASSLLGGTGESPLHF. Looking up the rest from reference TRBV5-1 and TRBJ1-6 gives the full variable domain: KAGVTQTPRYLIKTRGQQVTLSCSPISGHRSVSWYQQTPGQGLQFLFEYFSETQRNKGNFPGRFSGRQFSNSRSEMNVSTLELGDSALYLCASSLLGGTGESPLHFGNGTRLTVT.